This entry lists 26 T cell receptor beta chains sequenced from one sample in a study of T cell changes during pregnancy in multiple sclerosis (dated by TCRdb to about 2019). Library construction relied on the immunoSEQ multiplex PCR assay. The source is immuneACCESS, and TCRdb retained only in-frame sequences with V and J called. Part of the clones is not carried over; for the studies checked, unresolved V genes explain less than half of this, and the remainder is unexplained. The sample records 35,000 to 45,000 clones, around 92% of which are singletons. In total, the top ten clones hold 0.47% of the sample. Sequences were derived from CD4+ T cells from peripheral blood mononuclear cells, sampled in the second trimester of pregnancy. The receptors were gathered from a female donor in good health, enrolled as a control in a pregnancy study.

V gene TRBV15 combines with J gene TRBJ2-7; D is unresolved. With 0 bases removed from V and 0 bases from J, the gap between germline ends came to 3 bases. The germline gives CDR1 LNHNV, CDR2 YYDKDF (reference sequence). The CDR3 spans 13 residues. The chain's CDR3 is CATSRDFSYEQYF. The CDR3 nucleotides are TGTGCCACCAGCAGAGACTTCTCCTACGAGCAGTACTTC.

CDR3 sequence reads: CASSEGVRRFF. CDR3 nucleotide sequence: TGTGCCAGCAGTGAAGGGGTCAGGCGGTTCTTC. V usage is TRBV6-5 and J usage is TRBJ2-1; a possible D gene is TRBD1 (5 bases). The germline V gene encodes CDR1 MNHEY and CDR2 SVGAGI. The V and J ends lost 5 bases and 15 bases respectively, with 14 bases between them. This CDR3 region has 11 residues.

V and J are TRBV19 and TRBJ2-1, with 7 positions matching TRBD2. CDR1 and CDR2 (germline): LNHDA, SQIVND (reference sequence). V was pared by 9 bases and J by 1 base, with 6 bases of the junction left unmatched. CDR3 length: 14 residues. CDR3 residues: CASRREVSYNEQFF. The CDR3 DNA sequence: TGTGCCAGCCGACGGGAGGTATCCTACAATGAGCAGTTCTTC.

This chain's CDR3 is CASSQVPSGANTGELFF. CDR3 DNA: TGCGCCAGCAGCCAAGTCCCTAGCGGGGCGAACACCGGGGAGCTGTTTTTT. This chain joins TRBV4-1 and TRBJ2-2; 9 bases match TRBD2. There are 17 residues in the CDR3. The germline V gene has CDR1 MGHRA and CDR2 YSYEKL. V was pared by 1 base and J by 0 bases, with 3 bases of the junction left unmatched.

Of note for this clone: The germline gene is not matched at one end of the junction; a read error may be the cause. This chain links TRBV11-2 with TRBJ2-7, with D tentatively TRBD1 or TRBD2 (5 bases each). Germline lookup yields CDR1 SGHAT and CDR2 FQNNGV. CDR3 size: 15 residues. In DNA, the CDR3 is TGTGCCAGCAGCCTAGACTATAGGGGCAAGTACGAGCAGTACTTC. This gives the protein CASSLDYRGKYEQYF.

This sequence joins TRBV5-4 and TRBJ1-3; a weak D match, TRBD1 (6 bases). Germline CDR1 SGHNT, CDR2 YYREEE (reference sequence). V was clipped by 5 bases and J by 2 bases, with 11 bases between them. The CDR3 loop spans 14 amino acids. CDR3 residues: CASSFTGTGNTIYF. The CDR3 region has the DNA TGTGCCAGCAGTTTTACAGGGACTGGAAACACCATATATTTT.

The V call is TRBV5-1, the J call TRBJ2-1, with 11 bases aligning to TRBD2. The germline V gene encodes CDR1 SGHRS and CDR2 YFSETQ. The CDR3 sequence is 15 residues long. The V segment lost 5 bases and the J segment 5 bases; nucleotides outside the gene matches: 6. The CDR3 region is CASRGGLAANNEQFF. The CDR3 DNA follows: TGCGCCAGCAGGGGGGGACTAGCGGCAAACAATGAGCAGTTCTTC. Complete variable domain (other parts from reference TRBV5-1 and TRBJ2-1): KAGVTQTPRYLIKTRGQQVTLSCSPISGHRSVSWYQQTPGQGLQFLFEYFSETQRNKGNFPGRFSGRQFSNSRSEMNVSTLELGDSALYLCASRGGLAANNEQFFGPGTRLTVL.

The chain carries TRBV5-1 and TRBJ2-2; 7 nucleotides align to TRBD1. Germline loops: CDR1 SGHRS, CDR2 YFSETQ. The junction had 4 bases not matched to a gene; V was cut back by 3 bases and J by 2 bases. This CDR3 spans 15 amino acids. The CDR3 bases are TGCGCCAGCAGCTCCGGGACAGACAACACCGGGGAGCTGTTTTTT. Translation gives CASSSGTDNTGELFF.

The CDR3 sequence: CASSFGLAGFYNEQFF. The CDR3 coding sequence is TGCGCCAGCAGCTTCGGACTAGCGGGGTTCTACAATGAGCAGTTCTTC. The rearrangement links TRBV5-1 to TRBJ2-1; 12 bases are a match to TRBD2. The V and J ends lost 2 bases and 3 bases, in that order; junction bases with no gene match: 3. Per germline, CDR1 SGHRS and CDR2 YFSETQ. This CDR3 is built from 16 residues.

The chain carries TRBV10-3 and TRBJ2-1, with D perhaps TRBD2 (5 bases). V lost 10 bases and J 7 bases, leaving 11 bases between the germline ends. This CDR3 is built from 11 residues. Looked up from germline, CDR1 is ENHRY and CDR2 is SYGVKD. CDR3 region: CATWRSNEQFF. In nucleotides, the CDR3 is TGTGCCACCTGGAGGTCAAATGAGCAGTTCTTC.

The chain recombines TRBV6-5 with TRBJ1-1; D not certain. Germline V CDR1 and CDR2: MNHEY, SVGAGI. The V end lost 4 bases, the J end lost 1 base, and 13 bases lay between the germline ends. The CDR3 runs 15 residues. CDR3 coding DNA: TGTGCCAGCAGTTTTTCCCTGACGGGGAACACTGAAGCTTTCTTT. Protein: CASSFSLTGNTEAFF.

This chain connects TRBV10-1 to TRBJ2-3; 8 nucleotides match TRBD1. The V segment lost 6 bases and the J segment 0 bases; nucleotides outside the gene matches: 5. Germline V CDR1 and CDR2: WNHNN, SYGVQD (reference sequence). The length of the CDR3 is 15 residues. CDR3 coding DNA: TGCGCCAGCAGACCCGGACAGGGTAGCACAGATACGCAGTATTTT. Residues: CASRPGQGSTDTQYF.

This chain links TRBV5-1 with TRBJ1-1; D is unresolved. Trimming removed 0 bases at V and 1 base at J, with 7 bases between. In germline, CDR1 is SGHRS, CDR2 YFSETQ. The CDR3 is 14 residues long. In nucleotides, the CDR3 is TGCGCCAGCAGCTTGGGGAGCCAGAACACTGAAGCTTTCTTT. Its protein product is CASSLGSQNTEAFF.

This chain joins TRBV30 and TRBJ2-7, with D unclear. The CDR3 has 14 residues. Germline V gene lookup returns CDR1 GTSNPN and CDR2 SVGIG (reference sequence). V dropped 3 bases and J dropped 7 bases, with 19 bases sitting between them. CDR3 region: CAWRRLDFFGEQYF. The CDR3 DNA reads TGTGCCTGGAGGCGGCTAGACTTCTTTGGGGAGCAGTACTTC.

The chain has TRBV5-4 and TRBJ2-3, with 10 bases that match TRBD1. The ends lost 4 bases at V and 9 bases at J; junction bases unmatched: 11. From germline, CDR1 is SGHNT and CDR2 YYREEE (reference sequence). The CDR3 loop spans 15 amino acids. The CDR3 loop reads CASSTNRDRGDTQYF. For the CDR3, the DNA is TGTGCCAGCAGCACTAATAGGGACAGGGGAGACACGCAGTATTTT.

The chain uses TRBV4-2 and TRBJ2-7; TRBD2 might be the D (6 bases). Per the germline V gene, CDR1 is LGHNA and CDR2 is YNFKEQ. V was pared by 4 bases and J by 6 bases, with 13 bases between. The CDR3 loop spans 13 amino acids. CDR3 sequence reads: CASSPRLEAEQYF. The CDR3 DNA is TGTGCCAGCAGCCCAAGACTAGAGGCCGAGCAGTACTTC.

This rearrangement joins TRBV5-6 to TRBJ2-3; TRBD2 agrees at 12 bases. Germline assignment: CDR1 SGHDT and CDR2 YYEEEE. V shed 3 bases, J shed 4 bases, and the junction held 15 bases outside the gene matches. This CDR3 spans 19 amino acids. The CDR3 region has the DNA TGTGCCAGCAGCTCCCCGGCTAGCGGGAGGGCCGGGGTGGCAGATACGCAGTATTTT. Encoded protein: CASSSPASGRAGVADTQYF.

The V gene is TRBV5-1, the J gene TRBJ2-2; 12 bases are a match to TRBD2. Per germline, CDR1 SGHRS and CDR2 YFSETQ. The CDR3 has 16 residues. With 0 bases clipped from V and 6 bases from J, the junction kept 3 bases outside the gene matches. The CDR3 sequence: CASSLESSGRAGELFF. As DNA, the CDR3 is TGCGCCAGCAGCTTGGAGTCTAGCGGGAGGGCCGGGGAGCTGTTTTTT.

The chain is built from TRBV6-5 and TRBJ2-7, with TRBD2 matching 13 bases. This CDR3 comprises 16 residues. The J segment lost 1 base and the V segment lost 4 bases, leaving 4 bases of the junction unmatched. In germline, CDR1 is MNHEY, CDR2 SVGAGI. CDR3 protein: CASSLTSGRTSYEQYF. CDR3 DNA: TGTGCCAGCAGTTTGACTAGCGGGAGGACTTCCTACGAGCAGTACTTC.

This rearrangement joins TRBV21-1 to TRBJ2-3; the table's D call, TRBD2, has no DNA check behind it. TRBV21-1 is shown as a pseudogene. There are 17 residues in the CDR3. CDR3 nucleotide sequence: TGTGCCAGCACCTTACACGGGGGGCGGGGGAAGAGAGATACGCAGTATTTT. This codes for CASTLHGGRGKRDTQYF.

The CDR3 bases are TGTGCCGGCGCGGGGGGGTCCGTGACCCAGTACTTC. This gives the protein CAGAGGSVTQYF. The V gene is TRBV6-1, the J gene TRBJ2-5; 9 bases are shared with TRBD2. Germline-derived CDR1 and CDR2 are MNHNS and SASEGT. Germline trimming cut 11 bases from V and 7 bases from J; bases unmatched to any gene: 8. This CDR3 comprises 12 residues.

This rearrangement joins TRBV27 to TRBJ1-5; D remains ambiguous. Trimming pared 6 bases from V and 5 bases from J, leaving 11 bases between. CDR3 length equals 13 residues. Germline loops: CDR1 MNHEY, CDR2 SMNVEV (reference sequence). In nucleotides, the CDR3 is TGTGCCAGCAGGCGGGCATTCCATCAGCCCCAGCATTTT. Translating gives CASRRAFHQPQHF.

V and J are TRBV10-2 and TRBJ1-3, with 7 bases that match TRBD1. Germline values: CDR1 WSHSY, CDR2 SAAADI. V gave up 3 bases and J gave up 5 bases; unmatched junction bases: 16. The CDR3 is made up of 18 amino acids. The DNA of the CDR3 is TGCGCCAGCAGTGAAGGACTAATATACAGGGGACCCCGAAACACCATATATTTT. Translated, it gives CASSEGLIYRGPRNTIYF.

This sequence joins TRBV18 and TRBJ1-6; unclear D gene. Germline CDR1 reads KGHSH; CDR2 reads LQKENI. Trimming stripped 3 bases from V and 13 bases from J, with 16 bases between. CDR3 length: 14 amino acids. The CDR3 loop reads CASSPVENPVPLHF. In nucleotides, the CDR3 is TGTGCCAGCTCACCGGTAGAAAACCCGGTTCCCCTCCACTTT.

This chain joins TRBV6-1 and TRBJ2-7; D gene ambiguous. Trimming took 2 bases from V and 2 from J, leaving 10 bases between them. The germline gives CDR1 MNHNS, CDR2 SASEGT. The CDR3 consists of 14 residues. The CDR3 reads CASSENSLTYEQYF. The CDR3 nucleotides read TGTGCCAGCAGTGAAAACTCCCTGACCTACGAGCAGTACTTC.

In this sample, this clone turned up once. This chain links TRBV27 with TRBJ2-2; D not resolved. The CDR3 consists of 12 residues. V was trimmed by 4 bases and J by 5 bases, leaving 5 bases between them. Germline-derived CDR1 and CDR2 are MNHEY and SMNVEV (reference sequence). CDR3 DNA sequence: TGTGCCAGCAGTTGGGCGACCGGGGAGCTGTTTTTT. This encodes CASSWATGELFF.